This T cell receptor (beta chain) is drawn from a study of regulatory T cells in long-lasting Graves disease. Construction of TCR beta libraries relied on iRepertoire HTBI primers and on Arm-PCR targeting CDR3 regions. TCRdb re-analysed the multiplex PCR reads in MiXCR, keeping a single row per CDR3 protein. This sample has 250,000 to 400,000 distinct CDR3 sequences, with about 18% found just once. This sample's time point: newly diagnosed GD, antithyroid drugs for less than 3 months. Isolated PBMC RNA provided the starting material for the TCR library. Per germline, CDR1 MNHEY and CDR2 SMNVEV (reference sequence). The length of the CDR3 is 16 residues. V lost 6 bases and J lost 4; bases outside the gene matches: 10.

The receptor comes from a female donor with Graves disease. The sample in question was peripheral blood mononuclear cells (PBMCs), obtained at new diagnosis, from a patient treated with antithyroid drugs. The gene calls are TRBV27 and TRBJ2-7, with 12 positions matching TRBD2. The CDR3 spells CASSRQGLAGTYEQYF. The CDR3 DNA reads as TGTGCCAGCAGCCGGCAAGGACTAGCGGGAACATACGAGCAGTACTTC.